The source of this T cell receptor (beta chain) is a study of early stage breast cancer tumors. The study, taken as a whole, reports: Unsorted bulk genomic DNA sequencing lacked pairing and functional marker data. Comparing each tissue with blood distinguished tumor from normal in about 85% of the 16 patients. Tumors had approximately 2.5-fold higher T cell density than normal breast. Most shared enriched TCRB sequences were commonly generated ones.

Clones were read by immunoSEQ multiplex PCR, and TCRdb kept only the in-frame ones, dropping some. Here the sample spans fewer than 2,000 clones, 70% to 80% being singletons. The CDR3 spans 14 residues. V lost 3 bases to trimming and J lost 2 bases, with 9 bases between them. Germline V CDR1 and CDR2: SGHDN, FVKESK. This clone is a singleton in its sample. Antigen specificity is unknown. The sequencing input was normal breast tissue next to the tumor. The chain couples TRBV14 to TRBJ2-3; perhaps TRBD2 as D (6 bases). This sequence originates from a person between 70 and 80 years old with breast cancer. The CDR3 region has the DNA TGTGCCAGCAGCCAGGGACTTAACACAGATACGCAGTATTTT. It translates to CASSQGLNTDTQYF.